These 24 T cell receptor beta chains were all obtained from the same sample, sequenced in a study of shared clonotypes between healthy human individuals. The data were produced by immunoSEQ multiplex PCR, yet TCRdb's version contains in-frame clones alone and is incomplete. The sample shows around 720,000 clones, around 78% of them seen only once. Sequenced input: memory CD4+ T cells sorted from blood. Noted subset: CD45RA-negative fraction. Source of these receptors: a woman aged 25 to 39 in good health.

The chain links TRBV9 to TRBJ2-6; D remains ambiguous. Trimming cost V 2 bases and J 0 bases, with 12 bases left between them. Germline V gene data show CDR1 as SGDLS and CDR2 as YYNGEE. There are 17 residues in the CDR3. The CDR3 loop reads CASSVLNPVSGANVLTF. CDR3 in DNA: TGTGCCAGCAGCGTCTTAAACCCGGTCTCTGGGGCCAACGTCCTGACTTTC.

This clone was seen at least ten times. The V gene is TRBV28, the J gene TRBJ2-4, with a weak D call TRBD2 (5 bases). V lost 1 base, J lost 0 bases, and 13 bases lay in between. The germline gives CDR1 MDHEN, CDR2 SYDVKM. The CDR3 has 17 amino acids. CDR3 coding DNA: TGTGCCAGCAGTTTATTATCTTTGCGGGCAGCCAAAAACATTCAGTACTTC. Encoded protein: CASSLLSLRAAKNIQYF.

The chain has TRBV30 and TRBJ1-5; D may be TRBD1 (6 bases). Germline CDR1 reads GTSNPN; CDR2 reads SVGIG (reference sequence). This CDR3 region has 15 residues. Trimming removed 4 bases from V and 1 base from J, with 14 bases in between. The CDR3 sequence: CAWNRDTLSNQPQHF. In nucleotides, the CDR3 is TGTGCCTGGAACAGGGACACTTTAAGCAATCAGCCCCAGCATTTT. The whole variable domain, filled in from reference TRBV30 and TRBJ1-5, reads SQTIHQWPATLVQPVGSPLSLECTVEGTSNPNLYWYRQAAGRGLQLLFYSVGIGQISSEVPQNLSASRPQDRQFILSSKKLLLSDSGFYLCAWNRDTLSNQPQHFGDGTRLSIL.

The chain links TRBV7-3 to TRBJ1-2; 7 bases are shared with TRBD1. After removal of 5 bases from V and 8 bases from J, the junction contained 11 bases not matched to a gene. Germline CDR1 and CDR2: SGHTA and FQGTGA. The CDR3 has 14 amino acids. The CDR3 spells CASSQTGTEGGYTF. The CDR3 DNA follows: TGTGCCAGCAGCCAAACCGGGACAGAGGGCGGCTACACCTTC. Variable domain in full (rest from reference TRBV7-3 and TRBJ1-2): GAGVSQTPSNKVTEKGKYVELRCDPISGHTALYWYRQSLGQGPEFLIYFQGTGAADDSGLPNDRFFAVRPEGSVSTLKIQRTERGDSAVYLCASSQTGTEGGYTFGSGTRLTVV.

In this sample, this clone turned up once. The genes are TRBV7-2 and TRBJ2-1; possible D gene TRBD2, 5 bases. Germline-derived CDR1 and CDR2 are SGHTA and FQGNSA. V was trimmed by 2 bases and J by 5 bases, leaving 16 bases between them. The CDR3 consists of 16 residues. CDR3: CASSLSALVSNNEQFF. The CDR3, as DNA: TGTGCCAGCAGCTTAAGTGCACTAGTGAGCAACAATGAGCAGTTCTTC.

This chain uses TRBV5-1 with TRBJ2-7; 7 nucleotides agree with TRBD1. CDR1 and CDR2 (germline): SGHRS, YFSETQ. The length of the CDR3 is 15 residues. The J segment lost 0 bases and the V segment lost 3 bases, leaving 6 bases of the junction unmatched. CDR3 region: CASSYLTGSSYEQYF. The CDR3 nucleotides read TGCGCCAGCAGCTACCTGACAGGGAGCTCCTACGAGCAGTACTTC.

This clone has at least ten counts. The rearrangement uses TRBV5-6 and TRBJ2-2, with D possibly matching TRBD1 (5 bases). The CDR3 has 14 amino acids. The V end lost 6 bases, the J end lost 1 base, and 10 bases lay between the germline ends. Germline V CDR1 and CDR2: SGHDT, YYEEEE. The CDR3 sequence is CASTKGRNTGELFF. The DNA for the CDR3 is TGTGCCAGCACAAAGGGGCGGAACACCGGGGAGCTGTTTTTT.

This clone occurred a few times. This rearrangement joins TRBV2 to TRBJ2-1, with TRBD2 matching 9 bases. The V gene's germline CDR1 is SNHLY and CDR2 FYNNEI. V was clipped by 4 bases and J by 9 bases; unmatched bases: 4. This CDR3 has 13 residues. The CDR3 reads CASSVAGDGEQFF. The CDR3 nucleotides read TGTGCCAGCAGTGTAGCGGGAGATGGTGAGCAGTTCTTC.

This chain connects TRBV6-1 to TRBJ1-5, with D perhaps TRBD1 (6 bases). The V end was cut by 7 bases, the J end by 5 bases, with 15 bases between. The germline V gene encodes CDR1 MNHNS and CDR2 SASEGT. The CDR3 is made up of 14 amino acids. Here the CDR3 reads CASTEGVGYQPQHF. The CDR3 DNA follows: TGTGCCAGCACCGAGGGGGTAGGCTATCAGCCCCAGCATTTT.

With regard to this clone: Other DNA sequences in this sample translate to the same CDR3. This chain joins TRBV28 and TRBJ2-7, with no clear D. Germline V lookup: CDR1 MDHEN, CDR2 SYDVKM. V was cut by 2 bases and J by 3 bases, with 5 bases left in between. The CDR3 totals 12 residues. Here the CDR3 DNA reads TGTGCCAGCAGTTTACCCCTCTACGAGCAGTACTTC. Translation: CASSLPLYEQYF. Full variable domain (outside the CDR3, taken from reference TRBV28 and TRBJ2-7): DVKVTQSSRYLVKRTGEKVFLECVQDMDHENMFWYRQDPGLGLRLIYFSYDVKMKEKGDIPEGYSVSREKKERFSLILESASTNQTSMYLCASSLPLYEQYFGPGTRLTVT.

As to this clone: A far larger clone is one nucleotide away, so this likely arose from a read error. The chain links TRBV2 to TRBJ1-1; the D gene is possibly TRBD1 (5 bases). Germline V gene sequence: CDR1 SNHLY, CDR2 FYNNEI. The CDR3 is made up of 13 amino acids. CDR3 protein: CAGRRTGGTEAFF. In nucleotides, the CDR3 is TGTGCCGGCAGACGGACGGGGGGCACTGAAGCTTTCTTT.

The gene calls are TRBV28 and TRBJ2-2; D possibly corresponds to TRBD2 (6 bases). Trimming took 8 bases from V and 1 from J, leaving 14 bases between them. Germline values: CDR1 MDHEN, CDR2 SYDVKM. The CDR3 is 15 residues long. The CDR3 loop reads CASREGGGNTGELFF. The CDR3 nucleotides are TGTGCCAGCCGAGAGGGAGGCGGGAACACCGGGGAGCTGTTTTTT.

The chain combines TRBV19 with TRBJ1-5, with D possibly matching TRBD1 (5 bases). Germline CDR1 reads LNHDA; CDR2 reads SQIVND (reference sequence). V gave up 2 bases and J gave up 0 bases, with 5 bases separating them. The CDR3 runs 14 residues. In DNA, the CDR3 is TGTGCCAGTAGTATAAGGGGTAGCAATCAGCCCCAGCATTTT. This sequence encodes CASSIRGSNQPQHF.

The chain joins TRBV27 to TRBJ2-6, with D maybe TRBD1 (6 bases). V lost 4 bases and J 0 bases, leaving 7 bases between the germline ends. This CDR3 has 15 residues. Germline CDR1 MNHEY, CDR2 SMNVEV (reference sequence). CDR3 loop: CASSWDNSGANVLTF. The CDR3 DNA sequence: TGTGCCAGCAGTTGGGACAACTCTGGGGCCAACGTCCTGACTTTC. Combining the CDR3 with reference TRBV27 and TRBJ2-6 gives the whole variable domain EAQVTQNPRYLITVTGKKLTVTCSQNMNHEYMSWYRQDPGLGLRQIYYSMNVEVTDKGDVPEGYKVSRKEKRNFPLILESPSPNQTSLYFCASSWDNSGANVLTFGAGSRLTVL.

V usage is TRBV27 and J usage is TRBJ2-2; 7 positions match TRBD1. The V and J ends lost 6 bases and 2 bases, in that order; junction bases with no gene match: 6. CDR3 length: 15 residues. The germline V gene encodes CDR1 MNHEY and CDR2 SMNVEV (reference sequence). In DNA form, the CDR3 reads TGTGCCAGCAGACCACAGGGGCCCAACACCGGGGAGCTGTTTTTT. Translated: CASRPQGPNTGELFF.

A note on this clone: Different DNA sequences within this sample yield the same CDR3. This sequence joins TRBV7-2 and TRBJ1-5; 9 bases are a match to TRBD1. The V segment lost 5 bases and the J segment 4 bases; nucleotides outside the gene matches: 6. The CDR3 has 15 amino acids. Germline V gives CDR1 SGHTA, CDR2 FQGNSA. The CDR3 is CASSRWTGDNQPQHF. The CDR3 bases are TGTGCCAGCAGCCGCTGGACAGGGGATAATCAGCCCCAGCATTTT.

V usage is TRBV2 and J usage is TRBJ2-3, with a possible D match to TRBD1 (6 bases). Germline lookup yields CDR1 SNHLY and CDR2 FYNNEI. CDR3 length: 15 residues. Trimming took 6 bases from V and 3 from J, leaving 16 bases between them. CDR3 DNA sequence: TGTGCCAGCAGGGCACGGACAGATACGACAGATACGCAGTATTTT. It translates to CASRARTDTTDTQYF.

This clone has ten or more counts. The chain joins TRBV7-3 to TRBJ2-3; TRBD1 agrees at 7 bases. Unmatched junction bases numbered 9, after V lost 5 bases and J lost 4 bases. The CDR3 runs to 15 residues. Per the germline V gene, CDR1 is SGHTA and CDR2 is FQGTGA. The CDR3 loop is CASSPQRQGSDTQYF. In nucleotides, the CDR3 is TGTGCCAGCAGCCCACAGCGACAGGGTTCAGATACGCAGTATTTT.

This clone turned up a few times. CDR3 in amino acids: CASNNPTGDYGYTF. The CDR3 nucleotides read TGTGCCAGCAACAACCCGACAGGGGACTATGGCTACACCTTC. The rearrangement uses TRBV28 and TRBJ1-2; TRBD1 aligns across 8 bases. CDR1 is MDHEN, CDR2 SYDVKM, per germline. CDR3 length equals 14 residues. Unmatched junction bases numbered 7, after V lost 7 bases and J lost 3 bases.

V is TRBV19 and J is TRBJ2-5; TRBD2 might be the D (5 bases). This CDR3 region has 14 residues. The ends were cut back, 5 bases at V and 2 bases at J, with 12 bases in the middle. The germline gives CDR1 LNHDA, CDR2 SQIVND (reference sequence). The CDR3 nucleotides are TGTGCCAGTAGTCTCTGGACTGAACAAGAGACCCAGTACTTC. Residues: CASSLWTEQETQYF.

This rearrangement joins TRBV29-1 to TRBJ2-5; 8 bases line up with TRBD2. The CDR3 has 13 residues. The germline CDR1 and CDR2 sequences are SQVTM and ANQGSEA. The J segment lost 4 bases and the V segment lost 7 bases, leaving 8 bases of the junction unmatched. CDR3 protein: CSAGLEVAETQYF. CDR3 nucleotides: TGCAGCGCGGGACTAGAAGTGGCAGAGACCCAGTACTTC.

V usage is TRBV11-3 and J usage is TRBJ2-2; D is unresolved. The CDR3 is 12 residues long. Trimming took off 5 bases at V and 3 bases at J, with 4 bases between the two ends. CDR1 is SGHNT and CDR2 is YENEEA in the germline V gene. This CDR3 reads CASSPDTGELFF. CDR3 nucleotides: TGTGCCAGCAGCCCAGACACCGGGGAGCTGTTTTTT.

J is TRBJ2-1 and V is TRBV29-1; no reliable D call. The germline V and J ends were trimmed by 4 bases and 10 bases, with 11 bases remaining between them. The V gene's germline CDR1 is SQVTM and CDR2 ANQGSEA. The length of the CDR3 is 11 residues. CDR3 residues: CSVGARWEQFF. The DNA for the CDR3 is TGCAGCGTTGGGGCCCGGTGGGAGCAGTTCTTC.

As concerns this clone: This same CDR3 is encoded by further DNA sequences in the sample. V and J are TRBV28 and TRBJ2-7, with D perhaps TRBD2 (5 bases). The germline V gene has CDR1 MDHEN and CDR2 SYDVKM. Trimming left V 8 bases short and J 1 base short, with 6 bases between. The CDR3 has 11 residues. Here the CDR3 DNA reads TGTGCCAGCGGGAGTTCCTACGAGCAGTACTTC. This translates into CASGSSYEQYF.